This T cell receptor beta chain was found in a study of cytomegalovirus exposure and HLA in healthy donors. Study-level points and caveats: Sequencing likely produced, as an artifact, a cluster of highly shared sequence variants. A few V segments could not be told apart, such as TRBV6-2 and TRBV6-3, and were left out. It was taken for granted in presence/absence analyses that sequencing depth across donors was roughly uniform.

Vbeta (60) and Jbeta (13) primers were used in the PCR. Data came from immunoSEQ multiplex PCR; TCRdb stores just in-frame clones and leaves some out. The sample yields tens of thousands of clones, about two thirds seen once. From germline, CDR1 is SGHRS and CDR2 YFSETQ. CDR3 length: 14 amino acids. Trimming removed 3 bases from V and 3 bases from J, with 12 bases in between. On this clone itself: What it binds is not known. The sample carries other DNA sequences with the same CDR3.

The V gene is TRBV5-1, the J gene TRBJ1-1, with D perhaps TRBD1 (6 bases). The receptor's source is a woman between 40 and 50 years old in good health and CMV-seropositive. Sequenced sample: PBMCs. The CDR3 loop reads CASSSTGMDTEAFF. CDR3 DNA: TGCGCCAGCAGCTCCACAGGGATGGACACTGAAGCTTTCTTT.